This T cell receptor beta chain was retrieved from a study of blood T cell repertoires in COVID-19. Turning to the study itself: Donors in the United States, Italy and Spain gave samples during acute or convalescent COVID-19. PBMCs, B-cell-depleted T cells, or T cells were the source of the cDNA or gDNA that made up the material.

Germline CDR1 SGDLS, CDR2 YYNGEE. Trimming cost V 0 bases and J 6 bases, with 9 bases left between them. The CDR3 is 13 amino acids. Some clones are missing from TCRdb's copy, which holds only in-frame ones; the method was immunoSEQ multiplex PCR. The repertoire has some 290,000 clones, around 90% of them found once; the top ten carry 2.2%. The gene calls are TRBV9 and TRBJ1-2; possible D gene TRBD1, 6 bases. Sequencing input: peripheral blood. The origin of this receptor is a woman aged 45-65 years who had recovered from COVID-19. The CDR3 DNA follows: TGTGCCAGCAGCGTAGCTGGGGACAATGGCTACACCTTC. This codes for CASSVAGDNGYTF.